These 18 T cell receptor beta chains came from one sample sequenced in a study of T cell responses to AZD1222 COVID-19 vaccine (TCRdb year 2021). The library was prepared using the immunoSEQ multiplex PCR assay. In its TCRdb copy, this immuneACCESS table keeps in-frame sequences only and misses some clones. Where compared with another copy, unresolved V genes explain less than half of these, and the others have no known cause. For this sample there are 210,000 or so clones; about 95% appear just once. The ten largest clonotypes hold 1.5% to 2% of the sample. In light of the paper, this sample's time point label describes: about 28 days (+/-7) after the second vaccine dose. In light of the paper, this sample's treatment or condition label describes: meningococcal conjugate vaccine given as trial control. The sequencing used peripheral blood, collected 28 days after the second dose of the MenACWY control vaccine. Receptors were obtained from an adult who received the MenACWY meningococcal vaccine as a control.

This CDR3 is CASSGQARVGANGYTF. CDR3 coding DNA: TGTGCCAGCTCGGGGCAGGCAAGGGTTGGGGCCAACGGCTACACCTTC. V and J are TRBV5-4 and TRBJ1-2; D might be TRBD1 (5 bases). Germline V gene sequence: CDR1 SGHNT, CDR2 YYREEE (reference sequence). Trimming took off 7 bases at V and 8 bases at J, with 27 bases between the two ends. CDR3 length equals 16 residues.

The CDR3 DNA sequence: TGTGCCAGCAGTCTGAGGACGGTGAACACTGAAGCTTTCTTT. It encodes CASSLRTVNTEAFF. V usage is TRBV28 and J usage is TRBJ1-1, with D uncertain. This CDR3 region has 14 residues. V lost 5 bases and J 0 bases, leaving 10 bases between the germline ends. Germline V gives CDR1 MDHEN, CDR2 SYDVKM.

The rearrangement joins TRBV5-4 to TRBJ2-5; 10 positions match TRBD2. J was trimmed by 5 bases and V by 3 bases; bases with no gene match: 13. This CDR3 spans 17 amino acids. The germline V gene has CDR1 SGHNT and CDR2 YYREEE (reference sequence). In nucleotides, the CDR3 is TGTGCCAGCAGCTCCCTCCAAAGCGGGGGGGCCGATGAGACCCAGTACTTC. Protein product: CASSSLQSGGADETQYF. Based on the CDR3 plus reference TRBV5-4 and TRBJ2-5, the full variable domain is ETGVTQSPTHLIKTRGQQVTLRCSSQSGHNTVSWYQQALGQGPQFIFQYYREEENGRGNFPPRFSGLQFPNYSSELNVNALELDDSALYLCASSSLQSGGADETQYFGPGTRLLVL.

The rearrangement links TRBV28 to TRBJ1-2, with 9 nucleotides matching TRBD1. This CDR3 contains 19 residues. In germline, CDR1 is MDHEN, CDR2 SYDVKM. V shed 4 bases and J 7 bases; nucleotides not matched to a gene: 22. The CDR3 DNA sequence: TGTGCCAGCAGTTCCGCCCCGGGGACAGGGACCAACACAATTGGTGGCTACACCTTC. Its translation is CASSSAPGTGTNTIGGYTF.

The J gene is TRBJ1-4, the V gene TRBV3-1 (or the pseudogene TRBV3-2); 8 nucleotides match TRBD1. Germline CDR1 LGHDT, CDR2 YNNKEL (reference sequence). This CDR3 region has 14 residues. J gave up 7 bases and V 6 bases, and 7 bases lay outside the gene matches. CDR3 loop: CASSDGTGTEKLFF. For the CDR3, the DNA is TGTGCCAGCAGTGATGGGACAGGAACTGAAAAACTGTTTTTT.

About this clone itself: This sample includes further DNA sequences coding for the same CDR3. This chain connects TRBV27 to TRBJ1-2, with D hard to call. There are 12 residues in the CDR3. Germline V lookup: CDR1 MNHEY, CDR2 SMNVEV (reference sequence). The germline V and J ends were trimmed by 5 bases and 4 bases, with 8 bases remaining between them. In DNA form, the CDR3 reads TGTGCCAGCAGTCCGACGGGCTATGGCTACACCTTC. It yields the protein CASSPTGYGYTF.

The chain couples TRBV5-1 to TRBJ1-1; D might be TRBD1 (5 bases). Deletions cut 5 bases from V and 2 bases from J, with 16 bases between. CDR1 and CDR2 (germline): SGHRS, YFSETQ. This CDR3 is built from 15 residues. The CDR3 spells CASRLTGGPNTEAFF. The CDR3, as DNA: TGCGCCAGCAGGCTCACAGGCGGACCTAACACTGAAGCTTTCTTT.

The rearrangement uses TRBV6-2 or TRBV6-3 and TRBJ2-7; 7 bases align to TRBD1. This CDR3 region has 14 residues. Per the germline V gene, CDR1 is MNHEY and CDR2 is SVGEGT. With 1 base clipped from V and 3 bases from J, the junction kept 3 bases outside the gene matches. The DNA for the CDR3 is TGTGCCAGCAGTTACTTGCCAGGGGGCTACGAGCAGTACTTC. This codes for CASSYLPGGYEQYF.

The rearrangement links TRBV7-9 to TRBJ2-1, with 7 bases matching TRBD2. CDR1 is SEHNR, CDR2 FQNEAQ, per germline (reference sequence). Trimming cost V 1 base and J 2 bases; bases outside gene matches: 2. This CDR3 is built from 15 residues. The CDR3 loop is CASSLGLAAYNEQFF. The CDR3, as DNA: TGTGCCAGCAGCTTAGGGCTAGCGGCCTACAATGAGCAGTTCTTC.

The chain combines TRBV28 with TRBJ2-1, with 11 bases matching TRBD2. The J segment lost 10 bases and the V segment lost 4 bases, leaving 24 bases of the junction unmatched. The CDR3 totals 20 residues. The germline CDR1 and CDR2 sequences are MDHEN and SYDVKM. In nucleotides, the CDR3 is TGTGCCAGCAGTTCCTATATCAGAGGGTCTAGCGGGGGGAACCGTCGGGAGCAGTTCTTC. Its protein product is CASSSYIRGSSGGNRREQFF. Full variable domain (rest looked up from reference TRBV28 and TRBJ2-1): DVKVTQSSRYLVKRTGEKVFLECVQDMDHENMFWYRQDPGLGLRLIYFSYDVKMKEKGDIPEGYSVSREKKERFSLILESASTNQTSMYLCASSSYIRGSSGGNRREQFFGPGTRLTVL.

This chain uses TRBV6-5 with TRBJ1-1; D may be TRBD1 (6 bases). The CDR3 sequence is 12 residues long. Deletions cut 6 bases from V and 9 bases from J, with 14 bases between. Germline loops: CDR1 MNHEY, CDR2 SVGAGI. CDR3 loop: CASSLSGTKAFF. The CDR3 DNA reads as TGTGCCAGCAGCCTATCCGGGACAAAAGCTTTCTTT.

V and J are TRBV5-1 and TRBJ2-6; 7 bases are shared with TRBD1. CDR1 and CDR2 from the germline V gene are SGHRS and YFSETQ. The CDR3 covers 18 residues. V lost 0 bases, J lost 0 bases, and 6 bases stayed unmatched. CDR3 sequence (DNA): TGCGCCAGCAGCTTGGGTGGGACAGTCCCCTCTGGGGCCAACGTCCTGACTTTC. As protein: CASSLGGTVPSGANVLTF.

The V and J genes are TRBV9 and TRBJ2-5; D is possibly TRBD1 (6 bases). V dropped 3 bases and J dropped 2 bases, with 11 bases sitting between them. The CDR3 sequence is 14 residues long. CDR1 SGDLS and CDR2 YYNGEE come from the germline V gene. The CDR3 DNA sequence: TGTGCCAGCAGCGCAAACAGGGAGCAAGAGACCCAGTACTTC. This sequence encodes CASSANREQETQYF.

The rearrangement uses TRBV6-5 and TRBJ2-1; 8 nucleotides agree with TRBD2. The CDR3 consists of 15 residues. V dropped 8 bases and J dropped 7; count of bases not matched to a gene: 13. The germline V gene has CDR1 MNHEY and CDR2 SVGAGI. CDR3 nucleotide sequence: TGTGCCAGCCCCCCCGGGACTAGTACGTGGAATGAGCAGTTCTTC. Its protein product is CASPPGTSTWNEQFF.

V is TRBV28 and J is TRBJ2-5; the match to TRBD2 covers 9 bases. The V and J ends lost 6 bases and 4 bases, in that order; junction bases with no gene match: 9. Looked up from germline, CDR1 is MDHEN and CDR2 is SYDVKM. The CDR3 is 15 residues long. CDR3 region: CASSPRSRGGETQYF. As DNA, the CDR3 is TGTGCCAGCAGCCCTCGTTCGCGGGGGGGAGAGACCCAGTACTTC.

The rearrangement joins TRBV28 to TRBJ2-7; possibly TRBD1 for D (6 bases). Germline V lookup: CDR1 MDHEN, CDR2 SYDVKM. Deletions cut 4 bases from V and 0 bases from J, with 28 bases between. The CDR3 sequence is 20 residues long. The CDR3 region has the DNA TGTGCCAGCAGTTCGATTAGGACAGCCACAAATCAACCCTCCTCCTACGAGCAGTACTTC. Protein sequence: CASSSIRTATNQPSSYEQYF.

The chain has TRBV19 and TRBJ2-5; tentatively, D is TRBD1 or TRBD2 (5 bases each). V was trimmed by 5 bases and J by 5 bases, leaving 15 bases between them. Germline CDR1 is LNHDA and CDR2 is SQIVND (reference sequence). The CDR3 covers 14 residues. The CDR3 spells CASSPGTDWETQYF. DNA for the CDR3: TGTGCCAGTAGTCCAGGGACGGATTGGGAGACCCAGTACTTC.

The CDR3 loop reads CASSSWGGGKGPQHF. In DNA, the CDR3 is TGTGCCAGCAGCTCCTGGGGGGGAGGCAAAGGGCCCCAGCATTTT. The chain links TRBV5-6 to TRBJ1-5, with a tentative D call TRBD1 (5 bases). CDR1 and CDR2 (germline): SGHDT, YYEEEE. This CDR3 region has 15 residues. V lost 3 bases and J 9 bases, leaving 19 bases between the germline ends.